This entry describes one T cell receptor (beta chain). This sample stems from a study of blood T cell repertoires in COVID-19. Profiling relied on immunoSEQ multiplex PCR, and the TCRdb table lists in-frame clones only, not all of them. Among 200,000 or so clones listed, 75% to 90% were seen once. Sequencing was done on a sample of peripheral blood. The sequence was obtained from a man in his sixties who had recovered from COVID-19.

The CDR3 region is CASSVRGGTDTQYF. CDR3 DNA sequence: TGTGCCAGCAGCGTTCGGGGAGGCACAGATACGCAGTATTTT. The genes are TRBV11-3 and TRBJ2-3; possibly TRBD2 for D (5 bases). From germline, CDR1 is SGHNT and CDR2 YENEEA. Trimming removed 5 bases at V and 1 base at J, with 10 bases between. The CDR3 is made up of 14 amino acids.